Described below is a single T cell receptor (beta chain) sequence and its context. The target antigen is unknown. This table comes from immunoSEQ multiplex PCR, and its TCRdb copy is limited to in-frame clones, with some not included. The data contain around 72,000 clones, 65% to 85% of them singletons. These data originate in a study of OX40 agonist ivuxolimab in advanced cancers. Background on the study: At around 81% male, the cohort had a mean age of about 55 years, ranging from about 20 to 79.

The study's findings and limits: Clonal expansion was among the lowest in partial responders at 0.1-3.0 mg/kg, especially CD8+. CD8+ T cells showed, on average, more clonal expansion than CD4+ cells.

The material was CD4+ or CD8+ T cells sorted from blood, obtained in a trial of the OX40 agonist ivuxolimab. This receptor was identified in an adult with an advanced solid tumor such as melanoma, head and neck, liver or kidney cancer.

CDR3 sequence reads: CSVEDFYGVWGYSEAFF. The CDR3 DNA is TGCAGCGTTGAAGATTTTTATGGTGTGTGGGGATATTCTGAAGCTTTCTTT. The chain couples TRBV29-1 to TRBJ1-1; D ambiguous. The germline CDR1 and CDR2 sequences are SQVTM and ANQGSEA. CDR3 length: 17 amino acids. V lost 0 bases to trimming and J lost 6 bases, with 23 bases between them.